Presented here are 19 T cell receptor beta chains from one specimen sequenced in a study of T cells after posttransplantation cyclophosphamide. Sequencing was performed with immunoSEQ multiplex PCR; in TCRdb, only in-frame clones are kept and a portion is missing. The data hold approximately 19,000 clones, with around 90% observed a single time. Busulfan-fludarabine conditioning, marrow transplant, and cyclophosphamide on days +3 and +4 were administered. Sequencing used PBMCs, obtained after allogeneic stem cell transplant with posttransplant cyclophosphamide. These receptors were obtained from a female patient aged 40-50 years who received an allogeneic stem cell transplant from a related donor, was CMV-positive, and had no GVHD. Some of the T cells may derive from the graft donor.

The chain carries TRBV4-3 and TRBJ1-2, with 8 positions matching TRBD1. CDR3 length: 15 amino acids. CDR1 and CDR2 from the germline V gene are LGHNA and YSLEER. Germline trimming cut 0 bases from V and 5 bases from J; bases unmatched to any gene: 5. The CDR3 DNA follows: TGCGCCAGCAGCCAAGATCAACAGGGGGTATATGGCTACACCTTC. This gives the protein CASSQDQQGVYGYTF.

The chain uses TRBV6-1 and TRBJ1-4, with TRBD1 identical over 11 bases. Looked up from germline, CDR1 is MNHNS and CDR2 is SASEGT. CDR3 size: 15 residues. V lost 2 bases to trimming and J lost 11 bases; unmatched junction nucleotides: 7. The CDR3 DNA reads TGTGCCAGCAGTGAACCTAGGGGACAGGGGGGGAAACTGTTTTTT. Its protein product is CASSEPRGQGGKLFF.

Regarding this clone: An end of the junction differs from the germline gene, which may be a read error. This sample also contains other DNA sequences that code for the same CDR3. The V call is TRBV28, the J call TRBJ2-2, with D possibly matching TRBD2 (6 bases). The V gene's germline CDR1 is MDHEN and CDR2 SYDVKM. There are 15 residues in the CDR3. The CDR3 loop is CASSSGGEGTGELFF. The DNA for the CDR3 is TGTGCCAGCAGTTCAGGAGGGGAAGGCACCGGAGAGCTGTTTTTT.

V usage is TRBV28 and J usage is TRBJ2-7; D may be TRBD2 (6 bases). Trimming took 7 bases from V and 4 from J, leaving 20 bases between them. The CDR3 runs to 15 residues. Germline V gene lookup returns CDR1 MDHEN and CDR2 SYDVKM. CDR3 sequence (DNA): TGTGCCAGCACCGAAGCAGGGACTGGTAGATACGAGCAGTACTTC. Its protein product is CASTEAGTGRYEQYF.

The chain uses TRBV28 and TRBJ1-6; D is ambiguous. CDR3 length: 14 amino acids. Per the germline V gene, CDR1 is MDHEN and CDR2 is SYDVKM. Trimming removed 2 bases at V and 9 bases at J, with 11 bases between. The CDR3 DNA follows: TGTGCCAGCAGTTTAAGTACGGCGGGTTCACCCCTCCACTTT. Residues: CASSLSTAGSPLHF.

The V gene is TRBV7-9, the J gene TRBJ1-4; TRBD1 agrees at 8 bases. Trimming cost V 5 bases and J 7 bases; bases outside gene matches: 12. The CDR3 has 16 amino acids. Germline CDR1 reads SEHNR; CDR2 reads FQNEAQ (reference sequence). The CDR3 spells CASSAYDRGEGEKLFF. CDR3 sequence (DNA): TGTGCCAGCAGCGCCTACGACAGGGGAGAGGGTGAAAAACTGTTTTTT.

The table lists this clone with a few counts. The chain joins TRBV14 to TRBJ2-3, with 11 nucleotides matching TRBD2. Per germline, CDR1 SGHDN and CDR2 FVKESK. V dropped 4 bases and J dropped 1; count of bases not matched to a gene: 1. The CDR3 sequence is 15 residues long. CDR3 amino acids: CASSLGLAGTDTQYF. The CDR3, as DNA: TGTGCCAGCAGCCTGGGACTAGCGGGCACAGATACGCAGTATTTT.

The CDR3 DNA is TGTGCCAGCAGTCAGAGGCAAGTAGAGCATTTT. Translation gives CASSQRQVEHF. The chain links TRBV28 to TRBJ1-5; D not certain. Trimming removed 5 bases from V and 14 bases from J, with 13 bases in between. Germline V gene data show CDR1 as MDHEN and CDR2 as SYDVKM. The CDR3 spans 11 residues. The full variable domain, its missing parts supplied by reference TRBV28 and TRBJ1-5, is DVKVTQSSRYLVKRTGEKVFLECVQDMDHENMFWYRQDPGLGLRLIYFSYDVKMKEKGDIPEGYSVSREKKERFSLILESASTNQTSMYLCASSQRQVEHFGDGTRLSIL.

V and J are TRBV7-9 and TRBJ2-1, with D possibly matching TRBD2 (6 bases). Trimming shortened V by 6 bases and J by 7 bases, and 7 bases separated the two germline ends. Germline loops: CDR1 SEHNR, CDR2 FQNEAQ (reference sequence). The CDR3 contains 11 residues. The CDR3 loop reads CASRGGNEQFF. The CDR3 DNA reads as TGTGCCAGCAGGGGGGGAAATGAGCAGTTCTTC. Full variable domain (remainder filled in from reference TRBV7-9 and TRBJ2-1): DTGVSQNPRHKITKRGQNVTFRCDPISEHNRLYWYRQTLGQGPEFLTYFQNEAQLEKSRLLSDRFSAERPKGSFSTLEIQRTEQGDSAMYLCASRGGNEQFFGPGTRLTVL.

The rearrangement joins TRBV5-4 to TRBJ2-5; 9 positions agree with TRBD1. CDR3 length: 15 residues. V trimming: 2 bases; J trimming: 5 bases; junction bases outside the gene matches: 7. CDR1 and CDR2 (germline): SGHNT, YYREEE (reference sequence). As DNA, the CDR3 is TGTGCCAGCAGCTTAGGAGGACAGGGGTGGGAGACCCAGTACTTC. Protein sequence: CASSLGGQGWETQYF. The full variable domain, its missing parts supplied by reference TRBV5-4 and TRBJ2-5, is ETGVTQSPTHLIKTRGQQVTLRCSSQSGHNTVSWYQQALGQGPQFIFQYYREEENGRGNFPPRFSGLQFPNYSSELNVNALELDDSALYLCASSLGGQGWETQYFGPGTRLLVL.

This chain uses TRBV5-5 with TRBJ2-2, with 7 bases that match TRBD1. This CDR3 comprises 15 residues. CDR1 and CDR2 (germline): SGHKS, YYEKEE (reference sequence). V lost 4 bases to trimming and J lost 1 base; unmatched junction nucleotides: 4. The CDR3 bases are TGTGCCAGCAGCCGAGGGGGCCAGAACACCGGGGAGCTGTTTTTT. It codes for CASSRGGQNTGELFF. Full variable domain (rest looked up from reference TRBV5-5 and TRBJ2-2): DAGVTQSPTHLIKTRGQQVTLRCSPISGHKSVSWYQQVLGQGPQFIFQYYEKEERGRGNFPDRFSARQFPNYSSELNVNALLLGDSALYLCASSRGGQNTGELFFGEGSRLTVL.

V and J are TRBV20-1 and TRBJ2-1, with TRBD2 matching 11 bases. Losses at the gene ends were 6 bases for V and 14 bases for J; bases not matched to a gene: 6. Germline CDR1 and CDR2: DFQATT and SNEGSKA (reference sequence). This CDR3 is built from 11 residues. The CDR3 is CSASLAGGEFF. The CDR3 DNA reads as TGCAGTGCCAGCCTAGCGGGAGGAGAGTTCTTC.

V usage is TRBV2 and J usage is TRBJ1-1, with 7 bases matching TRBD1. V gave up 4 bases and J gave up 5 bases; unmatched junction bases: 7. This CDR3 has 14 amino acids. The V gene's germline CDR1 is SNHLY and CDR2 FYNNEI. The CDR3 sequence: CASSGQGGQTEAFF. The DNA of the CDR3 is TGTGCCAGCAGTGGACAGGGCGGTCAGACTGAAGCTTTCTTT.

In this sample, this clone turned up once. The CDR3 sequence: CASSGPRETAYNEQFF. The CDR3 nucleotides read TGTGCCAGCAGTGGACCGCGGGAGACCGCCTACAATGAGCAGTTCTTC. The chain is built from TRBV27 and TRBJ2-1; TRBD2 agrees at 7 bases. V shed 5 bases, J shed 2 bases, and the junction held 9 bases outside the gene matches. Per germline, CDR1 MNHEY and CDR2 SMNVEV (reference sequence). This CDR3 comprises 16 residues.

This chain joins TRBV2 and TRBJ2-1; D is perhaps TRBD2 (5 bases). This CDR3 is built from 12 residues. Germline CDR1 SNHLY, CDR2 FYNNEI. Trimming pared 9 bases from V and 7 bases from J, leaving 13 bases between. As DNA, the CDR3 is TGTGCCAGTACAGAAGAGGGAAATGAGCAGTTCTTC. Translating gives CASTEEGNEQFF.

The CDR3 sequence is CASSAGTSEANEQFF. The CDR3 region has the DNA TGTGCCAGCAGCGCCGGGACTAGCGAAGCCAATGAGCAGTTCTTC. The V and J genes are TRBV9 and TRBJ2-1, with TRBD2 matching over 10 bases. Losses at the gene ends were 3 bases for V and 6 bases for J; bases not matched to a gene: 6. This CDR3 has 15 amino acids. Germline-derived CDR1 and CDR2 are SGDLS and YYNGEE.

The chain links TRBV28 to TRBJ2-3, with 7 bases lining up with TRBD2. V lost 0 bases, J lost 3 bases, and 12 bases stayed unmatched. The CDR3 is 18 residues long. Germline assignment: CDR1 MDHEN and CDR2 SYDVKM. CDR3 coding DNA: TGTGCCAGCAGTTTATGGTCAATCGCGGGAGAGGGTACAGATACGCAGTATTTT. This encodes CASSLWSIAGEGTDTQYF.

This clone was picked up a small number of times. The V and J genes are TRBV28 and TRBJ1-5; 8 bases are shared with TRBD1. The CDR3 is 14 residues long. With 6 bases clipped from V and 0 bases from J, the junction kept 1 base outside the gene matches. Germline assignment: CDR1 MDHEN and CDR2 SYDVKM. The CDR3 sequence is CASRTGGSNQPQHF. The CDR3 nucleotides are TGTGCCAGCAGAACAGGGGGTAGCAATCAGCCCCAGCATTTT.

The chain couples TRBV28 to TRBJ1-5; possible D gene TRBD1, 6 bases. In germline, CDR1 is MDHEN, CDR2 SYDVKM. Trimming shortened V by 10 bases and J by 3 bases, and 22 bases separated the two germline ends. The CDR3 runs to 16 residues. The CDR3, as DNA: TGTGCCACAGGGTCTCGGGCGGGGGCATTCAATCAGCCCCAGCATTTT. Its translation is CATGSRAGAFNQPQHF.